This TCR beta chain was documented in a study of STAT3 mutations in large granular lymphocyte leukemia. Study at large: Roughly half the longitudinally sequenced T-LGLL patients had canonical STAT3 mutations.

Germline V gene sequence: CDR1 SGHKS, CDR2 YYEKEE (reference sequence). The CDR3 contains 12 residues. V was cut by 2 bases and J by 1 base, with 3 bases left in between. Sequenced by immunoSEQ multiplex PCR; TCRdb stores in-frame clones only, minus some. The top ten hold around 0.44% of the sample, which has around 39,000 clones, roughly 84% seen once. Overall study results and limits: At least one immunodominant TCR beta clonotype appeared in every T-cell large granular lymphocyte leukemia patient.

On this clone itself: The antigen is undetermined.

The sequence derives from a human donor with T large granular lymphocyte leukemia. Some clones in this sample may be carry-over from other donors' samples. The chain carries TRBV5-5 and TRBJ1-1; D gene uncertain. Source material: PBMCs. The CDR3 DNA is TGTGCCAGCAGCTTCACGAACACTGAAGCTTTCTTT. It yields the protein CASSFTNTEAFF.